The 20 T cell receptor beta chains reported below all come from one sample, sequenced in a study of cytomegalovirus exposure and HLA in healthy donors. The PCR employed 60 Vbeta primers together with 13 Jbeta primers. Profiled with immunoSEQ multiplex PCR; TCRdb holds only in-frame clones, not every one. In the table there are 150,000 to 200,000 clones, roughly 87% of which are singletons. Sequences were obtained from PBMCs. The receptors were gathered from a girl under three years old in good health and CMV-seronegative.

This chain links TRBV9 with TRBJ2-7; 9 nucleotides line up with TRBD1. Trimming removed 3 bases from V and 2 bases from J; junction bases left unmatched: 6. The germline CDR1 and CDR2 sequences are SGDLS and YYNGEE. This CDR3 has 15 amino acids. The CDR3 spells CASSATGTGPYEQYF. The CDR3 nucleotides read TGTGCCAGCAGCGCCACCGGGACAGGGCCCTACGAGCAGTACTTC.

The chain uses TRBV4-1 and TRBJ2-3; 9 bases line up with TRBD2. The V segment lost 1 base and the J segment 6 bases; nucleotides outside the gene matches: 17. The CDR3 extends over 19 amino acids. Germline CDR1 is MGHRA and CDR2 is YSYEKL. CDR3 sequence: CASSQAGGVLAGGGDTQYF. DNA of the CDR3: TGCGCCAGCAGCCAAGCCGGCGGCGTCTTGGCGGGAGGGGGTGATACGCAGTATTTT.

The chain joins TRBV12-5 to TRBJ2-1; D remains ambiguous. The V gene lost 3 bases and the J gene lost 9 bases, with 21 bases spanning the gap. CDR1 and CDR2 from the germline V gene are LGHNT and FRNRAP. The CDR3 runs 16 residues. The CDR3, as DNA: TGTGCTAGTGGTTTAGCCCCCCGGGTAGGAATGGGTGAGCAGTTCTTC. Translating gives CASGLAPRVGMGEQFF.

The chain couples TRBV7-3 to TRBJ2-7; no definite D call. Trimming took 7 bases from V and 1 from J, leaving 11 bases between them. In germline, CDR1 is SGHTA, CDR2 FQGTGA. The CDR3 loop spans 13 amino acids. CDR3 nucleotides: TGTGCCAGCAAGAAACACGGGTCCTACGAGCAGTACTTC. Protein sequence: CASKKHGSYEQYF.

The chain has TRBV7-3 and TRBJ1-2; tentative D call: TRBD1 (5 bases). The CDR3 loop spans 14 amino acids. The ends were cut back, 2 bases at V and 7 bases at J, with 14 bases in the middle. The germline V gene encodes CDR1 SGHTA and CDR2 FQGTGA. CDR3 in amino acids: CASSLQAGGGGYTF. CDR3 sequence (DNA): TGTGCCAGCAGCTTACAGGCTGGCGGGGGTGGCTACACCTTC.

The V gene is TRBV2, the J gene TRBJ2-5; D is possibly TRBD2 (6 bases). V lost 10 bases, J lost 1 base, and 13 bases lay in between. Germline V gene data show CDR1 as SNHLY and CDR2 as FYNNEI. The CDR3 loop spans 13 amino acids. The CDR3 loop is CAISDYPQETQYF. CDR3 in DNA: TGTGCCATTTCGGACTACCCCCAAGAGACCCAGTACTTC.

The CDR3 DNA is TGCGCCAGCAGCCCCATCGGACTAGCGGGAGAGGGAACCGGGGAGCTGTTTTTT. Its translation is CASSPIGLAGEGTGELFF. V is TRBV4-1 and J is TRBJ2-2; TRBD2 matches 13 bases. Germline V gene sequence: CDR1 MGHRA, CDR2 YSYEKL. With 4 bases clipped from V and 5 bases from J, the junction kept 10 bases outside the gene matches. This CDR3 has 18 amino acids.

This clone was observed a few times. The CDR3 sequence: CASSLVSNTEAFF. The CDR3 DNA follows: TGTGCCAGCAGCTTGGTATCGAACACTGAAGCTTTCTTT. The chain is built from TRBV5-4 and TRBJ1-1; D is undetermined. The CDR3 is 13 amino acids. Between the trimmed V and J ends, which lost 0 bases and 1 base, there was a span of 4 bases. Germline values: CDR1 SGHNT, CDR2 YYREEE (reference sequence).

This clone was detected only once. The chain uses TRBV10-1 and TRBJ2-7, with D perhaps TRBD1 (6 bases). Germline CDR1 WNHNN, CDR2 SYGVQD (reference sequence). This CDR3 has 17 amino acids. Trimming cost V 2 bases and J 6 bases, with 23 bases left between them. This CDR3 reads CASSEPRTGYSRGEQYF. DNA for the CDR3: TGCGCCAGCAGTGAGCCACGAACAGGGTACTCGAGGGGCGAGCAGTACTTC.

This sequence joins TRBV29-1 and TRBJ2-3, with 9 positions matching TRBD1. V was clipped by 5 bases and J by 5 bases; unmatched bases: 8. The length of the CDR3 is 14 residues. Looked up from germline, CDR1 is SQVTM and CDR2 is ANQGSEA. The CDR3 bases are TGCAGCGTTCACAGGGGGCGGATTCAAGATACGCAGTATTTT. Translated: CSVHRGRIQDTQYF.

This clone was recorded once. This sequence joins TRBV25-1 and TRBJ2-2; 9 bases fit TRBD2. The J segment lost 0 bases and the V segment lost 10 bases, leaving 6 bases of the junction unmatched. This CDR3 comprises 15 residues. The germline V gene has CDR1 MGHDK and CDR2 SYGVNS. The CDR3 region has the DNA TGTGCCACCAGCTCTAGCGGGACGAACACCGGGGAGCTGTTTTTT. Its translation is CATSSSGTNTGELFF.

The rearrangement links TRBV11-2 to TRBJ2-1, with TRBD2 matching 15 bases. This CDR3 spans 19 amino acids. The J segment lost 0 bases and the V segment lost 4 bases, leaving 7 bases of the junction unmatched. Looked up from germline, CDR1 is SGHAT and CDR2 is FQNNGV. CDR3 sequence reads: CASSWGLAGGKSSYNEQFF. Here the CDR3 DNA reads TGTGCCAGCAGCTGGGGACTAGCGGGAGGCAAAAGCTCCTACAATGAGCAGTTCTTC.

This clone was counted a single time. This chain links TRBV10-3 with TRBJ1-2; 7 nucleotides agree with TRBD1. The V and J ends lost 0 bases and 4 bases, in that order; junction bases with no gene match: 8. The CDR3 contains 16 residues. Germline V CDR1 and CDR2: ENHRY, SYGVKD. The CDR3 bases are TGTGCCATCAGTGAGTCCCGACAGGGAATGGGCTATGGCTACACCTTC. This gives the protein CAISESRQGMGYGYTF.

Notes on this clone: At one of its ends the junction is not consistent with the germline gene, which may arise from a read error. The gene calls are TRBV6-1 and TRBJ2-1; 7 bases fit TRBD2. The CDR3 loop spans 17 amino acids. CDR1 is MNHNS, CDR2 SASEGT, per germline. The CDR3 is CASSERAGTIIYDEQFF. The DNA of the CDR3 is TGTGCCAGCAGTGAACGGGCCGGGACTATAATCTACGATGAGCAGTTCTTC.

The chain uses TRBV29-1 and TRBJ1-2; no clear D. The germline V gene encodes CDR1 SQVTM and CDR2 ANQGSEA. V lost 2 bases and J lost 8, with 6 bases in between. This CDR3 comprises 10 residues. CDR3 bases: TGCAGCGTTGAATCTCCCGGCTACACCTTC. The encoded protein is CSVESPGYTF.

This rearrangement joins TRBV29-1 to TRBJ1-2; 10 bases map to TRBD1. From germline, CDR1 is SQVTM and CDR2 ANQGSEA. Germline trimming cut 1 base from V and 4 bases from J; bases unmatched to any gene: 9. The CDR3 runs to 16 residues. CDR3 coding DNA: TGCAGCGTTGAAGGTTCCCCCCGGACAGGGGGCTATGGCTACACCTTC. Amino acids: CSVEGSPRTGGYGYTF.

The chain is built from TRBV1 and TRBJ1-5; TRBD1, the table's D call, lacks a check against the DNA. TRBV1 is a recognized pseudogene. CDR3 length: 14 residues. DNA for the CDR3: TGCACCAGCAGCCAAGATCAGGGGTATCAGCCCCAGCATTTT. This sequence encodes CTSSQDQGYQPQHF.

The V and J genes are TRBV15 and TRBJ1-1; D not resolved. The CDR3 extends over 15 amino acids. The V end was cut by 5 bases, the J end by 0 bases, with 13 bases between. Germline V gene data show CDR1 as LNHNV and CDR2 as YYDKDF (reference sequence). The CDR3 bases are TGTGCCACCAGCCCCGAGTCAGGAATGAACACTGAAGCTTTCTTT. Translating gives CATSPESGMNTEAFF. The full variable domain, rest sourced from reference TRBV15 and TRBJ1-1, is DAMVIQNPRYQVTQFGKPVTLSCSQTLNHNVMYWYQQKSSQAPKLLFHYYDKDFNNEADTPDNFQSRRPNTSFCFLDIRSPGLGDTAMYLCATSPESGMNTEAFFGQGTRLTVV.

The V gene is TRBV10-3, the J gene TRBJ2-5, with D maybe TRBD2 (6 bases). The last part of the DNA fits TRBJ2-7 better; the J call may be wrong. The CDR3 has 13 residues. Looked up from germline, CDR1 is ENHRY and CDR2 is SYGVKD. CDR3 coding DNA: TGTGCCATCAGTGTCGGGAGAACCTACGAGCAGTACTTC. It yields the protein CAISVGRTYEQYF.

The chain couples TRBV7-2 to TRBJ2-3; the match to TRBD1 covers 8 bases. V shed 1 base and J 5 bases; nucleotides not matched to a gene: 8. Germline V lookup: CDR1 SGHTA, CDR2 FQGNSA. CDR3 length: 16 amino acids. The CDR3 is CASSLVQGAQGDTQYF. The CDR3 region has the DNA TGTGCCAGCAGCTTAGTCCAGGGGGCGCAGGGAGATACGCAGTATTTT.